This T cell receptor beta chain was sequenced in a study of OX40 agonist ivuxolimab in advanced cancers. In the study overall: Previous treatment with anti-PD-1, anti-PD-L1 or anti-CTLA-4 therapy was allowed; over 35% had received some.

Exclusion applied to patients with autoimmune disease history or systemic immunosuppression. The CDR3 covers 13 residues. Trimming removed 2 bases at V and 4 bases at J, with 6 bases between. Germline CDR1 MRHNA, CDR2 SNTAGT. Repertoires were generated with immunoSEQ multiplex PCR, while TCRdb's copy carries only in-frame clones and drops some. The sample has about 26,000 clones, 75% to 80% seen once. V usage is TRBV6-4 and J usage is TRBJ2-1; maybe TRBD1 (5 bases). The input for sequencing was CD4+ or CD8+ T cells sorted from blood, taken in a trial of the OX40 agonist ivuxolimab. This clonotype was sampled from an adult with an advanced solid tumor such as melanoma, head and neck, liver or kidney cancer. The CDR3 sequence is CASSDAGYNEQFF. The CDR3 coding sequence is TGTGCCAGCAGTGACGCAGGGTACAATGAGCAGTTCTTC.